These 20 T cell receptor beta chains share one sample of origin, sequenced in a study of siplizumab effects on memory and regulatory T cells. Only in-frame clones appear in the TCRdb table, and some are missing; sequencing was by immunoSEQ multiplex PCR. Of about 50,000 clones in the sample, about 88% were seen once. Sequenced: naive CD8+ T cells sorted from blood. These receptors were taken from a human donor in good health.

This chain links TRBV5-4 with TRBJ2-1, with a weak D call TRBD2 (6 bases). CDR3 length equals 14 residues. Looked up from germline, CDR1 is SGHNT and CDR2 is YYREEE (reference sequence). V was shortened by 0 bases and J by 7 bases, with 11 bases between the two germline ends. The CDR3 protein is CASSLGLEGNEQFF. The CDR3, as DNA: TGTGCCAGCAGCTTGGGATTGGAGGGGAATGAGCAGTTCTTC.

The genes are TRBV7-2 and TRBJ1-2; D uncertain. The CDR3 has 11 residues. In germline, CDR1 is SGHTA, CDR2 FQGNSA. V lost 5 bases, J lost 7 bases, and 8 bases lay in between. CDR3 in DNA: TGTGCCAGCAGCGAGGGATTTGGCTACACCTTC. Encoded protein: CASSEGFGYTF.

The gene calls are TRBV5-6 and TRBJ2-1; possible D gene TRBD2, 5 bases. This CDR3 is built from 13 residues. Trimming shortened V by 0 bases and J by 9 bases, and 10 bases separated the two germline ends. Germline CDR1 and CDR2: SGHDT and YYEEEE. The CDR3 sequence is CASSLGGVGEQFF. The CDR3 DNA reads as TGTGCCAGCAGCTTGGGGGGAGTAGGTGAGCAGTTCTTC.

The rearrangement joins TRBV5-6 to TRBJ2-7; TRBD1 agrees at 9 bases. This CDR3 region has 15 residues. Germline V CDR1 and CDR2: SGHDT, YYEEEE. V shed 4 bases, J shed 4 bases, and the junction held 9 bases outside the gene matches. In DNA, the CDR3 is TGTGCCAGCAGCCCGGGAACAGGGGGCCTTTACGAGCAGTACTTC. The encoded protein is CASSPGTGGLYEQYF. Full variable domain (outside the CDR3, taken from reference TRBV5-6 and TRBJ2-7): DAGVTQSPTHLIKTRGQQVTLRCSPKSGHDTVSWYQQALGQGPQFIFQYYEEEERQRGNFPDRFSGHQFPNYSSELNVNALLLGDSALYLCASSPGTGGLYEQYFGPGTRLTVT.

The chain is built from TRBV6-5 and TRBJ1-2; D is perhaps TRBD1 (5 bases). Germline V gene sequence: CDR1 MNHEY, CDR2 SVGAGI. V was clipped by 0 bases and J by 0 bases, with 11 bases between them. CDR3 length equals 16 residues. The CDR3 DNA is TGTGCCAGCAGTTACTCTGATACAGGAGCTAACTATGGCTACACCTTC. Translation: CASSYSDTGANYGYTF.

The chain employs TRBV19 and TRBJ2-3, with 9 bases fitting TRBD2. CDR1 LNHDA and CDR2 SQIVND come from the germline V gene (reference sequence). CDR3 length: 16 amino acids. V lost 3 bases and J lost 5; bases outside the gene matches: 9. Written as DNA, the CDR3 is TGTGCCAGTAGTATCGGAACTAGCGGGTTAGGAGATACGCAGTATTTT. Translated: CASSIGTSGLGDTQYF.

J is TRBJ2-2 and V is TRBV5-1; 7 bases line up with TRBD2. The junction had 12 bases not matched to a gene; V was cut back by 0 bases and J by 1 base. The CDR3 loop spans 19 amino acids. Germline V gene lookup returns CDR1 SGHRS and CDR2 YFSETQ. The CDR3 region is CASSLAGSGLAENTGELFF. CDR3 coding DNA: TGCGCCAGCAGCTTGGCTGGTTCAGGGCTAGCGGAGAACACCGGGGAGCTGTTTTTT.

V and J are TRBV25-1 and TRBJ2-7; D is unclear. The CDR3 has 12 amino acids. V shed 6 bases and J shed 3 bases, with 9 bases lying between them. Germline CDR1 is MGHDK and CDR2 is SYGVNS. The CDR3 region has the DNA TGTGCCAGCAGCGGGCATAACTACGAGCAGTACTTC. Its protein product is CASSGHNYEQYF.

This sequence joins TRBV19 and TRBJ2-7; D gene unclear. This CDR3 has 13 residues. From germline, CDR1 is LNHDA and CDR2 SQIVND (reference sequence). V was pared by 6 bases and J by 0 bases, with 9 bases between. DNA for the CDR3: TGTGCCAGTAGCCCAAGTATCTCCTACGAGCAGTACTTC. This gives the protein CASSPSISYEQYF.

This rearrangement joins TRBV11-2 to TRBJ1-1; possible D gene TRBD1, 6 bases. V was cut by 0 bases and J by 5 bases, with 22 bases left in between. The CDR3 totals 18 residues. Germline V gives CDR1 SGHAT, CDR2 FQNNGV. The CDR3 DNA is TGTGCCAGCAGCTTAGATAGGGTATTCGGGGGGCCGGGAACTGAAGCTTTCTTT. Its protein product is CASSLDRVFGGPGTEAFF.

The V call is TRBV19, the J call TRBJ1-1; D is possibly TRBD1 (6 bases). Germline V gives CDR1 LNHDA, CDR2 SQIVND (reference sequence). The CDR3 consists of 12 residues. V was clipped by 5 bases and J by 7 bases, with 11 bases between them. The CDR3 protein is CASSPGVLEAFF. The CDR3 region has the DNA TGTGCCAGTAGTCCAGGGGTCCTTGAAGCTTTCTTT. Full variable domain (outside the CDR3, taken from reference TRBV19 and TRBJ1-1): DGGITQSPKYLFRKEGQNVTLSCEQNLNHDAMYWYRQDPGQGLRLIYYSQIVNDFQKGDIAEGYSVSREKKESFPLTVTSAQKNPTAFYLCASSPGVLEAFFGQGTRLTVV.

The chain carries TRBV4-1 and TRBJ2-1; D is unresolved. CDR3 length equals 15 residues. Trimming removed 0 bases from V and 3 bases from J, with 9 bases in between. The germline V gene encodes CDR1 MGHRA and CDR2 YSYEKL. The CDR3 sequence: CASSQDRPSYNEQFF. The CDR3 nucleotides are TGCGCCAGCAGCCAAGATAGACCCAGCTACAATGAGCAGTTCTTC.

The CDR3 loop reads CASSVEGGFTGELFF. The CDR3 bases are TGTGCCAGCAGCGTAGAGGGGGGATTCACCGGGGAGCTGTTTTTT. V usage is TRBV9 and J usage is TRBJ2-2; either TRBD1 or TRBD2 may fit D (6 bases each). The CDR3 consists of 15 residues. V was shortened by 0 bases and J by 4 bases, with 10 bases between the two germline ends. Germline V gives CDR1 SGDLS, CDR2 YYNGEE.

The J gene is TRBJ2-5, the V gene TRBV6-5, with 11 positions matching TRBD2. CDR3 length equals 15 residues. V lost 2 bases and J lost 5; bases outside the gene matches: 4. Germline assignment: CDR1 MNHEY and CDR2 SVGAGI. DNA of the CDR3: TGTGCCAGCAGTTACACTAGCGGGAGTGCTGAGACCCAGTACTTC. Its translation is CASSYTSGSAETQYF.

V usage is TRBV7-6 and J usage is TRBJ2-1; tentative D call: TRBD2 (6 bases). The CDR3 sequence is 17 residues long. Germline-derived CDR1 and CDR2 are SGHVS and FNYEAQ. V lost 3 bases to trimming and J lost 7 bases, with 22 bases between them. CDR3 nucleotides: TGTGCCAGCAGCTTGGACTATCCTTCTACAGGTTTGAATGAGCAGTTCTTC. Translating it yields CASSLDYPSTGLNEQFF.

This clone appeared a few times. The CDR3 bases are TGTGCCAGCAGTTCGAGGTTGGGGACTAGCGGCAAAGAGACCCAGTACTTC. Amino acids: CASSSRLGTSGKETQYF. The V call is TRBV27, the J call TRBJ2-5, with 11 nucleotides matching TRBD2. Trimming took 4 bases from V and 3 from J; bases not matched to a gene: 10. Germline V gene lookup returns CDR1 MNHEY and CDR2 SMNVEV (reference sequence). The CDR3 runs 17 residues.

The genes are TRBV2 and TRBJ2-5, with 10 bases aligning to TRBD1. With the DNA end fitting TRBJ2-7 better, the J assignment may be wrong. The length of the CDR3 is 15 residues. CDR1 is SNHLY and CDR2 is FYNNEI in the germline V gene. CDR3 sequence (DNA): TGTGCCAGCAGTGAGGCTGGGACAGGGGTCTACGAGCAGTACTTC. It yields the protein CASSEAGTGVYEQYF.

This sequence joins TRBV19 and TRBJ1-1; 9 positions match TRBD1. V lost 8 bases to trimming and J lost 5 bases; unmatched junction nucleotides: 12. There are 15 residues in the CDR3. Germline loops: CDR1 LNHDA, CDR2 SQIVND (reference sequence). CDR3 sequence: CASRETGGTVTEAFF. CDR3 bases: TGTGCCAGTCGGGAGACAGGGGGAACGGTGACTGAAGCTTTCTTT.

The chain carries TRBV6-5 and TRBJ1-2, with 7 bases that match TRBD1. This CDR3 is built from 15 residues. Germline CDR1 MNHEY, CDR2 SVGAGI. Trimming removed 1 base from V and 4 bases from J; junction bases left unmatched: 6. In DNA, the CDR3 is TGTGCCAGCAGTTACTTAACAGGGGAGAGCTATGGCTACACCTTC. It yields the protein CASSYLTGESYGYTF.

V gene TRBV6-1 combines with J gene TRBJ2-2; 9 bases are a match to TRBD1. Germline V lookup: CDR1 MNHNS, CDR2 SASEGT. The CDR3 is 16 amino acids. Germline trimming cut 2 bases from V and 3 bases from J; bases unmatched to any gene: 4. CDR3 sequence reads: CASSELGTGYTGELFF. The CDR3 DNA reads as TGTGCCAGCAGTGAACTCGGGACAGGGTACACCGGGGAGCTGTTTTTT.